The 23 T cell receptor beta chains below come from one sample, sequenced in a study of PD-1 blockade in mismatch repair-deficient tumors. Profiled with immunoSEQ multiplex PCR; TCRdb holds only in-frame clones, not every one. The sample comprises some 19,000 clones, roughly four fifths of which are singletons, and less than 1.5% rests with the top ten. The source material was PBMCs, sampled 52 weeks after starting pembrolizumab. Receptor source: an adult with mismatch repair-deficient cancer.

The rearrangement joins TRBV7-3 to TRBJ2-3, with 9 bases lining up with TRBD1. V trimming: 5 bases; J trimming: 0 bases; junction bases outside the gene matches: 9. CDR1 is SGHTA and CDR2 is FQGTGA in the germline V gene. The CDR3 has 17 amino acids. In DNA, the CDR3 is TGTGCCAGCAGCCCCCCAACCGGGACAGGGAGCACAGATACGCAGTATTTT. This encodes CASSPPTGTGSTDTQYF.

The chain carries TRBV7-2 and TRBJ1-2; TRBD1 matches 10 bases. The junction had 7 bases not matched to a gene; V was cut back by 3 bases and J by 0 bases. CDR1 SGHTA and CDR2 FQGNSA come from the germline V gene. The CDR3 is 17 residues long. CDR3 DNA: TGTGCCAGCAGCTTCCCGGGACAGGGGATCCCTAACTATGGCTACACCTTC. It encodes CASSFPGQGIPNYGYTF.

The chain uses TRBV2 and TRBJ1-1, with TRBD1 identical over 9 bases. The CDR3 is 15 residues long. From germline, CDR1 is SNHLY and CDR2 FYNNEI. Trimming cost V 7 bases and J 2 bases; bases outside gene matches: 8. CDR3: CASKPETGGNTEAFF. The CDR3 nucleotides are TGTGCCAGCAAGCCAGAGACAGGGGGTAACACTGAAGCTTTCTTT.

CDR3 sequence: CASSRTPPRQGYTF. CDR3 DNA: TGCGCCAGCAGTCGGACACCCCCCCGACAAGGCTACACCTTC. V gene TRBV23-1 combines with J gene TRBJ1-2; a weak D match, TRBD1 (5 bases). TRBV23-1 is an ORF, with its function uncertain. The CDR3 length is 14 residues. Between the trimmed V and J ends, which lost 4 bases and 8 bases, there was a span of 17 bases.

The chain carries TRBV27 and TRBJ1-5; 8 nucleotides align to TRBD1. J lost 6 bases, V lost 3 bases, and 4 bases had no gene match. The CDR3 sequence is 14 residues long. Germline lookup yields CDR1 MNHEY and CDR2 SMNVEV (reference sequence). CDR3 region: CASSFPQGAQPQHF. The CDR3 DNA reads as TGTGCCAGCAGTTTCCCCCAGGGGGCTCAGCCCCAGCATTTT.

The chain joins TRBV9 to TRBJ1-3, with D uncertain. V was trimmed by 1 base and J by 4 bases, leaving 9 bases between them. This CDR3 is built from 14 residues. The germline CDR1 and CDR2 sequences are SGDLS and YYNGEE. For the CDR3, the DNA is TGTGCCAGCAGCGTACTGGGCGACGGAAACACCATATATTTT. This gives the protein CASSVLGDGNTIYF.

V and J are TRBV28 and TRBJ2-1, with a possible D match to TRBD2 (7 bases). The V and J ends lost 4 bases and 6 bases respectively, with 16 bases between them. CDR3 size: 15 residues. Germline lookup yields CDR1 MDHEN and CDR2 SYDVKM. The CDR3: CASSYPAGARNEQFF. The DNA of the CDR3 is TGTGCCAGCAGTTACCCCGCGGGGGCGCGCAATGAGCAGTTCTTC. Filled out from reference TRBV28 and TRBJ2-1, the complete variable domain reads DVKVTQSSRYLVKRTGEKVFLECVQDMDHENMFWYRQDPGLGLRLIYFSYDVKMKEKGDIPEGYSVSREKKERFSLILESASTNQTSMYLCASSYPAGARNEQFFGPGTRLTVL.

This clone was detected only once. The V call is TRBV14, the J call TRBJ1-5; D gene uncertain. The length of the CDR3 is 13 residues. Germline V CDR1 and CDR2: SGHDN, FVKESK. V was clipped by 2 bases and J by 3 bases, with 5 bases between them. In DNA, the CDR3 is TGTGCCAGCAGCCAACAGTCCAATCAGCCCCAGCATTTT. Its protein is CASSQQSNQPQHF. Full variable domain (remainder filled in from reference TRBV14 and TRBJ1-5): EAGVTQFPSHSVIEKGQTVTLRCDPISGHDNLYWYRRVMGKEIKFLLHFVKESKQDESGMPNNRFLAERTGGTYSTLKVQPAELEDSGVYFCASSQQSNQPQHFGDGTRLSIL.

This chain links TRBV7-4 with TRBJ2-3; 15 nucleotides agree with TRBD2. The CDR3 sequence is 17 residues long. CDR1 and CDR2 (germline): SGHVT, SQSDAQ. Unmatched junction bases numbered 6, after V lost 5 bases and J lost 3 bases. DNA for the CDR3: TGTGCCAGCAGCGAAGGACTAGCGGGAGGGTGGACAGATACGCAGTATTTT. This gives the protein CASSEGLAGGWTDTQYF. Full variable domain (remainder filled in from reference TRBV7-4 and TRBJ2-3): GAGVSQSPRYKVAKRGRDVALRCDSISGHVTLYWYRQTLGQGSEVLTYSQSDAQRDKSGRPSGRFSAERPERSVSTLKIQRTEQGDSAVYLCASSEGLAGGWTDTQYFGPGTRLTVL.

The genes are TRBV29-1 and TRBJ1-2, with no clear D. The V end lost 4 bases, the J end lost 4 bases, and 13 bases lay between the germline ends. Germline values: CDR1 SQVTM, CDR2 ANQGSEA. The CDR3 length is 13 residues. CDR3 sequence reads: CSVVSGVSYGYTF. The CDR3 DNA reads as TGCAGCGTTGTGAGCGGGGTGAGCTATGGCTACACCTTC.

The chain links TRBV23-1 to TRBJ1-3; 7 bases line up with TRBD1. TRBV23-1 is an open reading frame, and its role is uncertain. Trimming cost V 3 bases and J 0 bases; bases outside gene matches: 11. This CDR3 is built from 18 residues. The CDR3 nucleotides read TGCGCCAGCAGTCACCTCCTACAGGGGCTGAGCTCTGGAAACACCATATATTTT. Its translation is CASSHLLQGLSSGNTIYF.

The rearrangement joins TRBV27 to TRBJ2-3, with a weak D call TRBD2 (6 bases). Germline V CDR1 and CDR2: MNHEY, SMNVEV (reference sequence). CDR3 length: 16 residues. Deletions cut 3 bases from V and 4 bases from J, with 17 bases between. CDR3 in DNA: TGTGCCAGCAGTTTGGCGGAGGGTAGTTGGCCAGATACGCAGTATTTT. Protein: CASSLAEGSWPDTQYF.

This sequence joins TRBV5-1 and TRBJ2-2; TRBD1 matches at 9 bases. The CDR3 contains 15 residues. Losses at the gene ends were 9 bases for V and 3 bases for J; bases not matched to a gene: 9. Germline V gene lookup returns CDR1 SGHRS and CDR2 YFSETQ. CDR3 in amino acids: CATSQTGGYTGELFF. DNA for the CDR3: TGCGCCACGTCTCAGACAGGGGGGTACACCGGGGAGCTGTTTTTT.

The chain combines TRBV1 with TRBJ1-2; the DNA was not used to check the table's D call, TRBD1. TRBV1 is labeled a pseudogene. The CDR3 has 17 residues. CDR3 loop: CTSSQPRDRSVRGGYTF. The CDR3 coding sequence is TGCACCAGCAGCCAGCCCCGGGACAGATCTGTCAGGGGGGGCTACACCTTC.

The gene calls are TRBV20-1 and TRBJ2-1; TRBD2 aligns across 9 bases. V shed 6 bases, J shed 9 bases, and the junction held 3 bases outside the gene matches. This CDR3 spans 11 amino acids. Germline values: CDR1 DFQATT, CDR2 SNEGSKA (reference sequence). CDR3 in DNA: TGCAGTGCCCCTAGCGGGGTTGAGCAGTTCTTC. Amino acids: CSAPSGVEQFF.

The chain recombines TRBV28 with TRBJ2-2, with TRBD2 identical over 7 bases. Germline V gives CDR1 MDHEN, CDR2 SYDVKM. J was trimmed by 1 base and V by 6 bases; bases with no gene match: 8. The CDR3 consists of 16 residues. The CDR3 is CASRQTSAVNTGELFF. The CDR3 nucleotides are TGTGCCAGCAGGCAAACTAGCGCCGTGAACACCGGGGAGCTGTTTTTT.

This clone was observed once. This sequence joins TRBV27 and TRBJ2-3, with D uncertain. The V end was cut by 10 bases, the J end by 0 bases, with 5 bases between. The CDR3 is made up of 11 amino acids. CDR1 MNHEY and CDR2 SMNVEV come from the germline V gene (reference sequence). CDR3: CATTSTDTQYF. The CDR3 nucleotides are TGTGCCACTACTAGCACAGATACGCAGTATTTT.

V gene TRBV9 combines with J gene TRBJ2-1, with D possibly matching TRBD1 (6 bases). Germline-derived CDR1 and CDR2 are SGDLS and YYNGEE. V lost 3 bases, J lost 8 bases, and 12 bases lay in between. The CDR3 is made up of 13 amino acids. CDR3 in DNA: TGTGCCAGCAGCGCGACAGGTCAGGATGAGCAGTTCTTC. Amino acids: CASSATGQDEQFF. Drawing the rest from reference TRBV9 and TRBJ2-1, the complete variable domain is DSGVTQTPKHLITATGQRVTLRCSPRSGDLSVYWYQQSLDQGLQFLIQYYNGEERAKGNILERFSAQQFPDLHSELNLSSLELGDSALYFCASSATGQDEQFFGPGTRLTVL.

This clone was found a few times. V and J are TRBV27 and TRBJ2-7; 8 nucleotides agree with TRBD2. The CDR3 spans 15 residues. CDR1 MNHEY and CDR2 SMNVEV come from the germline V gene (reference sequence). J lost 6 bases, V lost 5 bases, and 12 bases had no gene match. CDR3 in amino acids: CASSPSGLITLEQYF. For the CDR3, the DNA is TGTGCCAGCAGTCCTAGCGGGCTTATTACCCTCGAGCAGTACTTC.

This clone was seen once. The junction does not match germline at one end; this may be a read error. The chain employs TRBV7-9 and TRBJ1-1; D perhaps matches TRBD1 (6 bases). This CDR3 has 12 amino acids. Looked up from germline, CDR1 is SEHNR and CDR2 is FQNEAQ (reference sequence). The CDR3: CASRPWDTEAFF. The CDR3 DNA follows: TGTGCCAGCAGGCCATGGGACACGGAAGCTTTCTTT. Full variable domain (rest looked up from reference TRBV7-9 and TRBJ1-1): DTGVSQNPRHKITKRGQNVTFRCDPISEHNRLYWYRQTLGQGPEFLTYFQNEAQLEKSRLLSDRFSAERPKGSFSTLEIQRTEQGDSAMYLCASRPWDTEAFFGQGTRLTVV.

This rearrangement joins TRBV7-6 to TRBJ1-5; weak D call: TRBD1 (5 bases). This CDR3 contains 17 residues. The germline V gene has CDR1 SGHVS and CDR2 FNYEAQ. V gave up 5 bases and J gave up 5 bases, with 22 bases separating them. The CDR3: CASSTRRTSKRHQPQHF. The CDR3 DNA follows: TGTGCCAGCAGCACCAGACGGACATCTAAACGGCATCAGCCCCAGCATTTT.

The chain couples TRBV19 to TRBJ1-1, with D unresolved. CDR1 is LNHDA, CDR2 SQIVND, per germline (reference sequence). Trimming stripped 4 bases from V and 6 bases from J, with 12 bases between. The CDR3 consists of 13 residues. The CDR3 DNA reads TGTGCCAGTAGTACCCTATCGGTCCCTGAAGCTTTCTTT. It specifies CASSTLSVPEAFF.

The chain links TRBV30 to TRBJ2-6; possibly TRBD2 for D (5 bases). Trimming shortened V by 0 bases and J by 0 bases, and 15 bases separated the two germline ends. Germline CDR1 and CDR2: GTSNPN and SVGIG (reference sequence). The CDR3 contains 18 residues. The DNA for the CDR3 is TGTGCCTGGAGTGTTGGGCCGGGGTTGAGCTCTGGGGCCAACGTCCTGACTTTC. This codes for CAWSVGPGLSSGANVLTF.